Listed here are 22 T cell receptor gamma chains from one sample, sequenced in a study of γδ T cells in repeated Plasmodium falciparum infection. Bulk repertoires came from Vgamma9/Vdelta2+ or Vdelta2-negative gammadelta T cells flow-sorted from PBMC. TCRdb fed the multiplex PCR reads into CATT to redo clone calling. The sample has roughly 24,000 gamma-chain clones; around 3% are singletons. Sequencing input: gamma-delta T cells from blood. The receptors were gathered from a pool of human donors (malaria-infected and uninfected, not separated).

This clone was counted ten times or more. A read error likely explains why the TCRdb protein, taken from a much larger clone, differs from this DNA's translation at residue 6; the protein shown is translated from the DNA. The same CDR3 also results from other DNA sequences found in this sample. The chain carries TRGV4 and TRGJ1 or TRGJ2. V trimming: 5 bases; J trimming: 3 bases; junction bases outside the gene matches: 4. This CDR3 is 12 amino acids long. Germline CDR1 and CDR2: EGSTGY and YDSYTSSV. As DNA, the CDR3 is TGTGCCACCTGGGCCTCTTATTATAAGAAACTCTTT. Translated, it gives CATWASYYKKLF.

In this sample, this clone turned up many times. The chain joins TRGV3 to TRGJ1 or TRGJ2. The CDR3 totals 14 residues. Per germline, CDR1 VTNTFY and CDR2 YDVSTARD (reference sequence). The V and J ends lost 0 bases and 8 bases, in that order; junction bases with no gene match: 10. CDR3 residues: CATWDRLEKDKKLF. The CDR3 DNA sequence: TGTGCCACCTGGGACAGGCTTGAAAAGGATAAGAAACTCTTT.

As to this clone: This DNA's translation and the protein TCRdb lists, from a much larger clone, do not match at residue 18, likely due to a read error; the protein shown is translated from the DNA. No J gene was assigned, while the V gene was called as TRGV3. Germline loops: CDR1 VTNTFY, CDR2 YDVSTARD (reference sequence). The CDR3 has 20 amino acids. DNA for the CDR3: TGTGCCACCTGGGACAGGCCATTAAAACCATGGGGGATAGTTCGCCATAAGGAACTCTTT. Its protein is CATWDRPLKPWGIVRHKELF.

This clone was observed a handful of times. TCRdb's entry gives the protein of a much larger clone, which mismatches this DNA's translation at residue 3, likely from a read error; the protein reported here is translated from the DNA. V is TRGV9 and J is TRGJ1 or TRGJ2. The J gene is absent in TCRdb and was assigned here via DNA matching to germline. This CDR3 comprises 14 residues. Germline CDR1 and CDR2: GITISATS and ISYDGTV (reference sequence). The CDR3 DNA reads TGTGCCATGTGGGAGGTAACGAATTATTATAAGAAACTCTTT. Amino acid sequence: CAMWEVTNYYKKLF.

There are many counts of this clone. TCRdb shows a much larger clone's protein in place of this DNA's translation, and the two differ at residue 4, likely through a read error; the protein shown is translated from the DNA. This specimen includes other DNA sequences encoding the same CDR3. CDR3 loop: CALREPVGSDWIKTF. In nucleotides, the CDR3 is TGTGCCTTGCGGGAGCCGGTCGGTAGTGATTGGATCAAGACGTTT. The rearrangement joins TRGV9 to TRGJP2. The J gene, absent from TCRdb, was called here by matching the DNA to germline. Germline lookup yields CDR1 GITISATS and CDR2 ISYDGTV (reference sequence). This CDR3 is 15 amino acids long.

On this clone itself: Given a far larger clone just one base away, this is likely a sequencing read error. Additional DNA sequences in this sample encode the identical CDR3. Called V gene: TRGV2; the J gene was not called. Germline V gene sequence: CDR1 EGSNGY, CDR2 YDSYNSKV. The CDR3 is 14 amino acids. The CDR3 DNA sequence: TGTGCCACCTGGGACGGGCCTGGGTATTATAAGAAGCTCTTT. Protein: CATWDGPGYYKKLF.

The table lists this clone with many counts. This sequence joins TRGV5 and TRGJ1 or TRGJ2. TCRdb supplies no J gene; here it was assigned by aligning the nucleotide sequence to germline. This CDR3 contains 17 residues. Germline V gives CDR1 VINAFY, CDR2 YDVSNSKD. The V segment lost 0 bases and the J segment 6 bases; nucleotides outside the gene matches: 17. In nucleotides, the CDR3 is TGTGCCACCTGGGACAGGCCGGCCCCTCTGGCCCGTTATAAGAAACTCTTT. This encodes CATWDRPAPLARYKKLF.

Many counts were recorded for this clone. This DNA's translation differs at residue 11 from TCRdb's protein, which comes from a much larger clone; a read error is likely, and the protein shown is translated from the DNA. The V call is TRGV9, the J call TRGJ1 or TRGJ2. Here the J gene was assigned by germline matching of the DNA, as TCRdb has none. The germline V gene has CDR1 GITISATS and CDR2 ISYDGTV (reference sequence). The CDR3 spans 15 residues. The CDR3 loop reads CALWESPEVYCKKLF. Written as DNA, the CDR3 is TGTGCCTTGTGGGAGTCCCCGGAGGTTTATTGTAAGAAACTCTTT.

By proportion, this clone is medium-sized. The identical CDR3 is also encoded by other nucleotide sequences in the sample. V is TRGV9 and J is TRGJ1 or TRGJ2. Unmatched junction bases numbered 4, after V lost 3 bases and J lost 11 bases. This CDR3 region has 10 residues. Germline V gives CDR1 GITISATS, CDR2 ISYDGTV (reference sequence). Written as DNA, the CDR3 is TGTGCCTTGTGGGAGTTGCAGAAACTCTTT. Amino acid sequence: CALWELQKLF.

This clone came up many times. The CDR3 protein is CATWDRKNYYKKLF. The CDR3 DNA reads TGTGCCACCTGGGATAGGAAGAATTATTATAAGAAACTCTTT. The chain carries TRGV8 and TRGJ1 or TRGJ2. The CDR3 has 14 amino acids. CDR1 and CDR2 (germline): VENAVY, YDSYNSRV. Trimming cost V 0 bases and J 0 bases; bases outside gene matches: 2.

Worth noting for this clone: The protein given by TCRdb reflects a much larger clone and differs at residue 7 from this DNA's translation, likely from a read error; the protein shown is the DNA's translation. The chain recombines TRGV9 with TRGJ1 or TRGJ2. The J gene comes from matching the DNA to germline here; TCRdb lacks it. Trimming cost V 5 bases and J 2 bases; bases outside gene matches: 6. The CDR3 spans 13 residues. The germline gives CDR1 GITISATS, CDR2 ISYDGTV (reference sequence). DNA of the CDR3: TGTGCCTTGTGGGGTGCGGATTATTATAAGAAACTCTTT. It is translated as CALWGADYYKKLF.

The sample holds a few counts of this clone. The protein in TCRdb stems from a much larger clone and differs at residue 6 from this DNA's translation, likely a read error; here the protein is translated from the DNA. The chain has TRGV4 and TRGJ1 or TRGJ2. Here the J gene came from matching the DNA to germline, since TCRdb omits it. The germline V gene encodes CDR1 EGSTGY and CDR2 YDSYTSSV. This CDR3 spans 13 amino acids. Trimming took 3 bases from V and 5 from J; bases not matched to a gene: 7. CDR3 sequence: CATWDSSNYKKLF. CDR3 bases: TGTGCCACCTGGGATAGTTCCAATTATAAGAAACTCTTT.

Worth noting for this clone: A far larger clone is a single base away, which makes a read error likely. V and J are TRGV9 and TRGJ1 or TRGJ2. Germline matching of the DNA provided the J gene here, since TCRdb leaves it blank. In germline, CDR1 is GITISATS, CDR2 ISYDGTV (reference sequence). There are 15 residues in the CDR3. This CDR3 reads CALWEVRARYYKKLF. Written as DNA, the CDR3 is TGTGCCTTGTGGGAGGTGCGGGCCCGTTATTACAAGAAACTCTTT.

This clone appeared many times. A read error is the likely source, as a far larger clone sits one nucleotide away. V usage is TRGV3 and J usage is TRGJ1 or TRGJ2. The CDR3 runs to 17 residues. CDR1 VTNTFY and CDR2 YDVSTARD come from the germline V gene (reference sequence). The CDR3 sequence: CAAWDRRQPVNYYKKLF. In DNA, the CDR3 is TGTGCCGCCTGGGACAGGCGACAGCCCGTGAATTATTATAAGAAACTCTTT.

In its sample, this clone was seen many times. A far bigger clonotype differs at one base, so this is likely a read error. Other DNA sequences within the sample encode an identical CDR3. This CDR3 reads CALWEVHYGLGNYYKKLF. In nucleotides, the CDR3 is TGTGCCCTGTGGGAGGTGCACTATGGACTAGGGAATTATTATAAGAAACTCTTT. The gene calls are TRGV9 and TRGJ1 or TRGJ2. The J gene is absent in TCRdb and was assigned here via DNA matching to germline. The germline V gene has CDR1 GITISATS and CDR2 ISYDGTV (reference sequence). CDR3 length equals 18 residues.

A few counts support this clone. TCRdb attributes to this sequence the protein of a much larger clone, which differs from the DNA translation at residue 13; a read error is likely, and the protein displayed is translated from the DNA. This chain uses TRGV9 with TRGJP. The J gene is absent in TCRdb and was assigned here via DNA matching to germline. This CDR3 contains 17 residues. Germline V lookup: CDR1 GITISATS, CDR2 ISYDGTV (reference sequence). The CDR3 reads CALWEVPFELGKRIKVF. The CDR3 nucleotides read TGTGCCTTGTGGGAGGTGCCTTTCGAGTTGGGCAAAAGAATCAAGGTATTT.

Concerning this clone: The TCRdb protein comes from a much larger clone and disagrees with this DNA's translation at residue 7, likely due to a read error; the protein given here is derived from the DNA. This chain connects TRGV5 to TRGJ1 or TRGJ2. No J gene was available from TCRdb, and it was assigned here by a germline match of the DNA. The CDR3 sequence is 14 residues long. Germline V gene sequence: CDR1 VINAFY, CDR2 YDVSNSKD. V dropped 1 base and J dropped 5; count of bases not matched to a gene: 8. DNA for the CDR3: TGTGCCACCTGGGACAGTCGACGGAATTATAAGAAACTCTTT. This gives the protein CATWDSRRNYKKLF.

This clone was seen ten or more times. The same CDR3 is also encoded by other DNA sequences in this sample. This chain connects TRGV5 to TRGJ1 or TRGJ2. This CDR3 is 13 amino acids long. V shed 0 bases, J shed 3 bases, and the junction held 2 bases outside the gene matches. Germline V gene lookup returns CDR1 VINAFY and CDR2 YDVSNSKD. The CDR3 DNA sequence: TGTGCCACCTGGGACAGGACTTATTATAAGAAACTCTTT. Its protein product is CATWDRTYYKKLF.

In this sample, this clone turned up a few times. The TCRdb record carries a much larger clone's protein, which differs from this DNA's translation at residue 9; a read error is the likely cause, and the protein listed here is the DNA translation. The chain combines TRGV9 with TRGJP. TCRdb is silent on the J gene; assignment here came from matching the DNA to germline. Germline CDR1 and CDR2: GITISATS and ISYDGTV (reference sequence). The CDR3 extends over 17 amino acids. The junction had 10 bases not matched to a gene; V was cut back by 2 bases and J by 9 bases. The CDR3 DNA reads as TGTGCCTTGTGGGAGGGCGCCAGGGGGTTGGGCAAAAAAATCAAGGTATTT. This sequence encodes CALWEGARGLGKKIKVF.

This clone was observed many times. A single base is all that separates this from a far larger clone, so a read error is likely. Because the CDR3's place on the DNA is in doubt, the DNA is left out and the CDR3 is given as listed by TCRdb. Called V gene: TRGV5; the J gene was not called. From its first to its last residue, the CDR3 has 32 amino acids. Germline CDR1 VINAFY, CDR2 YDVSNSKD. CDR3 amino acids: CATWDRRRIIRNSLAVEQHWLSQVSIGRIQHF.

There are many counts of this clone. The amino acid sequence in TCRdb belongs to a much larger clone and departs from this DNA's translation at residue 5, likely a sequencing read error; the sequence shown is translated from the DNA. The V gene is TRGV3, the J gene TRGJ1 or TRGJ2. Germline lookup yields CDR1 VTNTFY and CDR2 YDVSTARD (reference sequence). Losses at the gene ends were 5 bases for V and 7 bases for J; bases not matched to a gene: 5. There are 11 residues in the CDR3. In DNA form, the CDR3 reads TGTGCCACCTGGGGCGGGTATAAGAAACTCTTT. Protein product: CATWGGYKKLF.

This clone was detected ten times or more. This chain joins TRGV4 and TRGJ1 or TRGJ2. Germline V gene lookup returns CDR1 EGSTGY and CDR2 YDSYTSSV. This CDR3 contains 12 residues. J gave up 7 bases and V 5 bases, and 8 bases lay outside the gene matches. The CDR3 nucleotides read TGTGCCACCTGGGTAATGCCCTATAAGAAACTCTTT. It is translated as CATWVMPYKKLF.